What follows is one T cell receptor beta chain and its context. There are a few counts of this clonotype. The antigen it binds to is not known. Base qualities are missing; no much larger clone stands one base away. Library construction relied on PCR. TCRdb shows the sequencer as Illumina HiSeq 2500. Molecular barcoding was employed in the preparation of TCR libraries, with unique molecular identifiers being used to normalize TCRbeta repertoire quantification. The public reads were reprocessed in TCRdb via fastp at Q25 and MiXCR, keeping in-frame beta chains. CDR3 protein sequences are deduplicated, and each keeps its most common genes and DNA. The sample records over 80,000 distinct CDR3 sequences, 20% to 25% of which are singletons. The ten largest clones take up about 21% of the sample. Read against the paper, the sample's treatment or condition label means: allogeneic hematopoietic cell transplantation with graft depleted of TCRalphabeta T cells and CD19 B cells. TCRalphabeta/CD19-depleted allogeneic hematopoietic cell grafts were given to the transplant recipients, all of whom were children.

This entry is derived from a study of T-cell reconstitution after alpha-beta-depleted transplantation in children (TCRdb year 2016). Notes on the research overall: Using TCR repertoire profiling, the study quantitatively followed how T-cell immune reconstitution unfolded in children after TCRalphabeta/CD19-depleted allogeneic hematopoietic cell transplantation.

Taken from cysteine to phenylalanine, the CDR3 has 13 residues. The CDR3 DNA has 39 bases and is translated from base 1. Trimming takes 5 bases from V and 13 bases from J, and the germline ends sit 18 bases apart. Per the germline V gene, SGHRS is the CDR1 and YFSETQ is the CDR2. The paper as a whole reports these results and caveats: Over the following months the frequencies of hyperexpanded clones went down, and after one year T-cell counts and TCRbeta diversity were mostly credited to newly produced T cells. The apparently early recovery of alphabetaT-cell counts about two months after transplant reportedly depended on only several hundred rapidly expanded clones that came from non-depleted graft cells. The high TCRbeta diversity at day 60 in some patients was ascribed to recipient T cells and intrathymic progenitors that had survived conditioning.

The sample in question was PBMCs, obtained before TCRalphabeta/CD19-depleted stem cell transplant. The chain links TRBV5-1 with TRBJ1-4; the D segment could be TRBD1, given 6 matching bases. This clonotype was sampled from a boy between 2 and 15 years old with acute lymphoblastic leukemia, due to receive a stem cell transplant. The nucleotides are TGCGCCAGCAGGGGGGCAGGGTCTGGGAGACTGTTTTTT. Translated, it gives CASRGAGSGRLFF.